The 21 T cell receptor beta chains below come from one sample, sequenced in a study of blood T cell repertoires in COVID-19. Using immunoSEQ multiplex PCR, the repertoire was profiled, and TCRdb retains in-frame clones only, with some absent. The table records around 310,000 clones, about nine tenths of them present only once. The sequenced sample consisted of peripheral blood. Receptors originate from a woman in her twenties or thirties with COVID-19, enrolled during active disease.

The rearrangement uses TRBV6-5 and TRBJ1-3; 7 nucleotides agree with TRBD1. The length of the CDR3 is 15 residues. With V trimmed by 9 bases and J by 0 bases, 8 bases remained unmatched. The germline gives CDR1 MNHEY, CDR2 SVGAGI. DNA of the CDR3: TGTGCCAGTCGCTGGGACAGCATCTCTGGAAACACCATATATTTT. It codes for CASRWDSISGNTIYF.

The V call is TRBV7-2, the J call TRBJ1-2; no definite D call. V was clipped by 2 bases and J by 2 bases, with 9 bases between them. This CDR3 is 14 amino acids long. CDR1 is SGHTA and CDR2 is FQGNSA in the germline V gene. CDR3 sequence reads: CASSLNRANYGYTF. CDR3 DNA sequence: TGTGCCAGCAGCTTAAATCGCGCCAACTATGGCTACACCTTC.

The V gene is TRBV6-5, the J gene TRBJ1-5, with no clear D. The V end was cut by 10 bases, the J end by 2 bases, with 9 bases between. The V gene's germline CDR1 is MNHEY and CDR2 SVGAGI. The CDR3 extends over 12 amino acids. In DNA form, the CDR3 reads TGTGCCAAACTATCGGGCAATCAGCCCCAGCATTTT. Amino acid sequence: CAKLSGNQPQHF.

This clone came up once. V gene TRBV9 combines with J gene TRBJ2-1; 10 bases are a match to TRBD2. The CDR3 sequence is 15 residues long. Germline V gene sequence: CDR1 SGDLS, CDR2 YYNGEE. The junction had 6 bases not matched to a gene; V was cut back by 0 bases and J by 9 bases. The CDR3 DNA is TGTGCCAGCAGCGTAGGGGCTAGCGGGAGTGGTGAGCAGTTCTTC. This translates into CASSVGASGSGEQFF. The whole variable domain, remainder taken from reference TRBV9 and TRBJ2-1, is DSGVTQTPKHLITATGQRVTLRCSPRSGDLSVYWYQQSLDQGLQFLIQYYNGEERAKGNILERFSAQQFPDLHSELNLSSLELGDSALYFCASSVGASGSGEQFFGPGTRLTVL.

The V gene is TRBV3-1 (or the pseudogene TRBV3-2), the J gene TRBJ1-6, with D possibly matching TRBD1 (6 bases). V lost 6 bases and J lost 6, with 15 bases in between. This CDR3 has 15 residues. The V gene's germline CDR1 is LGHDT and CDR2 YNNKEL (reference sequence). The CDR3 region is CASRAFGQSNSPLHF. In DNA, the CDR3 is TGTGCCAGCAGGGCCTTCGGACAGAGTAATTCACCCCTCCACTTT.

V usage is TRBV5-1 and J usage is TRBJ2-7; the match to TRBD2 covers 13 bases. This CDR3 is 16 amino acids long. CDR1 SGHRS and CDR2 YFSETQ come from the germline V gene. Trimming took 4 bases from V and 5 from J; bases not matched to a gene: 9. In nucleotides, the CDR3 is TGCGCCAGCAGCCCGCCCGGGACTAGCGGGGCGCACGAGCAGTACTTC. Protein sequence: CASSPPGTSGAHEQYF.

This chain connects TRBV29-1 to TRBJ2-2; D is uncertain. Germline V gene sequence: CDR1 SQVTM, CDR2 ANQGSEA. Between the trimmed V and J ends, which lost 5 bases and 0 bases, there was a span of 7 bases. The CDR3 runs to 13 residues. CDR3 protein: CSVKGPNTGELFF. In DNA form, the CDR3 reads TGCAGCGTTAAAGGGCCGAACACCGGGGAGCTGTTTTTT.

The CDR3 DNA sequence: TGTGCCAGCGCCGGGACAGAGAGCTCTGGGGCCAACGTCCTGACTTTC. This sequence encodes CASAGTESSGANVLTF. The V and J genes are TRBV27 and TRBJ2-6; 7 nucleotides match TRBD1. Per the germline V gene, CDR1 is MNHEY and CDR2 is SMNVEV (reference sequence). CDR3 length equals 16 residues. Losses at the gene ends were 8 bases for V and 0 bases for J; bases not matched to a gene: 7.

V gene TRBV19 combines with J gene TRBJ1-2; 9 bases align to TRBD1. The CDR3 consists of 15 residues. Germline V gene data show CDR1 as LNHDA and CDR2 as SQIVND (reference sequence). V trimming: 7 bases; J trimming: 4 bases; junction bases outside the gene matches: 10. CDR3 DNA sequence: TGTGCCAGTACCCATCCGGGACAGGGCTTCTATGGCTACACCTTC. It is translated as CASTHPGQGFYGYTF.

This clone is a singleton in its sample. The chain couples TRBV5-1 to TRBJ2-1; TRBD2 is a possible D gene (6 bases). Deletions cut 4 bases from V and 5 bases from J, with 19 bases between. Germline CDR1 reads SGHRS; CDR2 reads YFSETQ. This CDR3 region has 16 residues. As DNA, the CDR3 is TGCGCCAGCAGCCTAGAGTCGGAGGGATTCCACAATGAGCAGTTCTTC. As protein: CASSLESEGFHNEQFF. Complete variable domain (other parts from reference TRBV5-1 and TRBJ2-1): KAGVTQTPRYLIKTRGQQVTLSCSPISGHRSVSWYQQTPGQGLQFLFEYFSETQRNKGNFPGRFSGRQFSNSRSEMNVSTLELGDSALYLCASSLESEGFHNEQFFGPGTRLTVL.

The rearrangement uses TRBV11-2 and TRBJ2-2, with TRBD1 matching over 10 bases. With 5 bases clipped from V and 3 bases from J, the junction kept 9 bases outside the gene matches. The V gene's germline CDR1 is SGHAT and CDR2 FQNNGV. The CDR3 consists of 17 residues. The CDR3 loop is CASSPRVGTGDTGELFF. CDR3 DNA sequence: TGTGCCAGCAGCCCTCGCGTAGGGACAGGGGACACCGGGGAGCTGTTTTTT.

The rearrangement joins TRBV30 to TRBJ2-3, with D possibly TRBD1 on 5 matching bases. Germline V gene lookup returns CDR1 GTSNPN and CDR2 SVGIG (reference sequence). The V end was cut by 8 bases, the J end by 4 bases, with 13 bases between. This CDR3 region has 12 residues. The chain's CDR3 is CARGPRADTQYF. CDR3 sequence (DNA): TGTGCCAGGGGCCCGAGAGCAGATACGCAGTATTTT.

This chain links TRBV2 with TRBJ1-6; the D is unclear. V lost 0 bases, J lost 6 bases, and 12 bases lay in between. CDR1 SNHLY and CDR2 FYNNEI come from the germline V gene. The length of the CDR3 is 16 residues. This chain's CDR3 is CASSEAAKKSNSPLHF. In DNA, the CDR3 is TGTGCCAGCAGTGAAGCAGCCAAAAAGTCTAATTCACCCCTCCACTTT.

J is TRBJ2-7 and V is TRBV9; 9 bases are shared with TRBD1. Germline CDR1 reads SGDLS; CDR2 reads YYNGEE. The trim removed 3 bases at V and 3 bases at J, leaving 22 bases unmatched. The CDR3 spans 20 residues. CDR3 in DNA: TGTGCCAGCAGCGCCCCCTCCGGGACAGGGACGAAAAGACCAAGCTACGAGCAGTACTTC. Translating it yields CASSAPSGTGTKRPSYEQYF.

The chain couples TRBV28 to TRBJ1-5, with D tentatively TRBD1 (5 bases). CDR1 is MDHEN, CDR2 SYDVKM, per germline. V was pared by 8 bases and J by 2 bases, with 19 bases between. The CDR3 covers 16 residues. As DNA, the CDR3 is TGTGCCAGCGCACCCAGTGTCAGGGTTGGCAATCAGCCCCAGCATTTT. Its protein is CASAPSVRVGNQPQHF.

The chain employs TRBV14 and TRBJ1-1; D remains unclear. The CDR3 is 17 amino acids. With 3 bases removed from V and 2 bases from J, the gap between germline ends came to 19 bases. The germline CDR1 and CDR2 sequences are SGHDN and FVKESK. CDR3 DNA: TGTGCCAGCAGCCACTACGCACCCCAAAGATTAAACACTGAAGCTTTCTTT. It encodes CASSHYAPQRLNTEAFF. The whole variable domain, remainder taken from reference TRBV14 and TRBJ1-1, is EAGVTQFPSHSVIEKGQTVTLRCDPISGHDNLYWYRRVMGKEIKFLLHFVKESKQDESGMPNNRFLAERTGGTYSTLKVQPAELEDSGVYFCASSHYAPQRLNTEAFFGQGTRLTVV.

V gene TRBV5-6 combines with J gene TRBJ1-3; D is uncertain. V was cut by 0 bases and J by 1 base, with 11 bases left in between. CDR1 and CDR2 (germline): SGHDT, YYEEEE. CDR3 size: 16 residues. The CDR3 reads CASSLATVISGNTIYF. The CDR3 region has the DNA TGTGCCAGCAGCTTGGCAACAGTAATATCTGGAAACACCATATATTTT.

The rearrangement joins TRBV5-8 to TRBJ1-5; 7 nucleotides line up with TRBD1. Germline CDR1 SGHTS, CDR2 YDEGEE. This CDR3 has 15 residues. The trim removed 0 bases at V and 6 bases at J, leaving 6 bases unmatched. CDR3: CASSLGQGWSQPQHF. DNA of the CDR3: TGTGCCAGCAGCTTGGGACAGGGTTGGAGTCAGCCCCAGCATTTT.

The chain joins TRBV7-2 to TRBJ2-1, with a weak D call TRBD2 (6 bases). CDR1 is SGHTA, CDR2 FQGNSA, per germline. The CDR3 is 16 residues long. The V and J ends lost 5 bases and 0 bases respectively, with 14 bases between them. For the CDR3, the DNA is TGTGCCAGCAGCCTTAGCGGTCCGAGCTCCTACAATGAGCAGTTCTTC. It is translated as CASSLSGPSSYNEQFF.

This chain joins TRBV4-3 and TRBJ1-4, with D possibly matching TRBD1 (5 bases). V was pared by 5 bases and J by 5 bases, with 15 bases between. Germline V lookup: CDR1 LGHNA, CDR2 YSLEER. The CDR3 is 15 residues long. Written as DNA, the CDR3 is TGCGCCAGCAGCTCCCAGGACAAAGTGAATGAAAAACTGTTTTTT. Amino acids: CASSSQDKVNEKLFF.

The CDR3 sequence is CASSPVGEAPNYGYTF. The CDR3 DNA sequence: TGCGCCAGCAGCCCCGTAGGGGAGGCCCCTAACTATGGCTACACCTTC. The chain combines TRBV4-1 with TRBJ1-2, with a tentative D call TRBD1 (5 bases). The CDR3 runs to 16 residues. CDR1 is MGHRA and CDR2 is YSYEKL in the germline V gene. Trimming cost V 4 bases and J 0 bases, with 15 bases left between them.